This T cell receptor beta chain was captured in a study of radiotherapy plus CTLA-4 blockade in lung cancer. Looking at the study overall: Across the patients, objective responses occurred in more than 15%, and disease control in 30% to 35%.

Using immunoSEQ multiplex PCR, the repertoire was profiled, and TCRdb retains in-frame clones only, with some absent. The table records some 30,000 clones, approximately 80% of them present only once. Focal radiation and CTLA-4 blockade (ipilimumab) were tested in chemo-refractory metastatic non-small-cell lung cancer patients. Germline loops: CDR1 SGHDT, CDR2 YYEEEE. This CDR3 has 18 residues. Trimming took off 2 bases at V and 1 base at J, with 22 bases between the two ends. This receptor was obtained from a human donor with non-small cell lung cancer that progressed on radiotherapy plus ipilimumab. The specimen comprised peripheral blood, sampled from a patient treated with radiotherapy plus ipilimumab. V is TRBV5-6 and J is TRBJ2-7, with D perhaps TRBD1 (5 bases). In DNA, the CDR3 is TGTGCCAGCAGCTTATTGGTCGGATATGGGGCGCGATCCTACGAGCAGTACTTC. The encoded protein is CASSLLVGYGARSYEQYF.